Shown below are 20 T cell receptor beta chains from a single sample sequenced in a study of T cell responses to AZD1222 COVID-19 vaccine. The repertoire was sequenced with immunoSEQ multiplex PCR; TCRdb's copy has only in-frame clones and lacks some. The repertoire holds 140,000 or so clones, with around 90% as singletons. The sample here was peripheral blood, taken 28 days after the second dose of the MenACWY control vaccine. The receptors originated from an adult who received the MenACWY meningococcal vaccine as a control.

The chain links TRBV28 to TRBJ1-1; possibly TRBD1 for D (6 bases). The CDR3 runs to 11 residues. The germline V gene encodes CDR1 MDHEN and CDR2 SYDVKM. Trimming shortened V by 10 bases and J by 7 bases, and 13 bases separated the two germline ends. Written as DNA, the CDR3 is TGTGCCACCGTGCCCAGGGGTGAAGCTTTCTTT. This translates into CATVPRGEAFF.

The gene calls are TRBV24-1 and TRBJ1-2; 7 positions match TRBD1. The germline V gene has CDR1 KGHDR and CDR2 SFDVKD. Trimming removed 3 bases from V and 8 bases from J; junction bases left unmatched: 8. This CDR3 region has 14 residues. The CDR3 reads CATSDRQGLGGYTF. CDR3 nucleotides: TGTGCCACCAGTGATCGACAGGGACTCGGGGGCTACACCTTC.

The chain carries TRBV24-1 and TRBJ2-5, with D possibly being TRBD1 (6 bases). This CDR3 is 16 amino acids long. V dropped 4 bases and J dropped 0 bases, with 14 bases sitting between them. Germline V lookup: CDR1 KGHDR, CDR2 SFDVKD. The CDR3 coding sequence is TGTGCCACCAGTGACGCCCGACAGGCACACCAAGAGACCCAGTACTTC. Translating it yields CATSDARQAHQETQYF.

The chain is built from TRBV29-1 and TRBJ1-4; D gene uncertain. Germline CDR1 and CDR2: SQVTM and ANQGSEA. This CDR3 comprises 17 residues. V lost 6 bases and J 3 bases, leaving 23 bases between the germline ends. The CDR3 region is CSVPHGRDGSSNEKLFF. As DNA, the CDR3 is TGCAGCGTCCCCCATGGGCGAGACGGCAGCTCTAATGAAAAACTGTTTTTT.

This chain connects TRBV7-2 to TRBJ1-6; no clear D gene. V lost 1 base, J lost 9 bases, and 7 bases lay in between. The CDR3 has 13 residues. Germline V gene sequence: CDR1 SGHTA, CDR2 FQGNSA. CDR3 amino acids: CASSLDLSSPLHF. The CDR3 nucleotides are TGTGCCAGCAGCTTAGACCTATCTTCACCCCTCCACTTT.

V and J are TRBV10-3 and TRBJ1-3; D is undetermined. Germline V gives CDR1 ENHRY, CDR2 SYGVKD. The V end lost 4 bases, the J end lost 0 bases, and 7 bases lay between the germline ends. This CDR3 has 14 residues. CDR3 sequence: CAISGTDSGNTIYF. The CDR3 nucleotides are TGTGCCATCAGTGGGACTGACTCTGGAAACACCATATATTTT.

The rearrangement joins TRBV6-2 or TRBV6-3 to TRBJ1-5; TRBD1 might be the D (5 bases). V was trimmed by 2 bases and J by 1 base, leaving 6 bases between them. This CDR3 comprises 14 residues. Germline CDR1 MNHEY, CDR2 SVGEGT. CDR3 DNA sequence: TGTGCCAGCAGTTACCAGGGCAGCAATCAGCCCCAGCATTTT. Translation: CASSYQGSNQPQHF.

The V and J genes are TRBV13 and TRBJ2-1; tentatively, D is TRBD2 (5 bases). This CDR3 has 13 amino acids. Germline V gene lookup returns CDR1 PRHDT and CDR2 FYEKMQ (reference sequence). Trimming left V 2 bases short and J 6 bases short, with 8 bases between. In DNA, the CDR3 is TGTGCCAGCAGCTTAACTAGGGCCAATGAGCAGTTCTTC. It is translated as CASSLTRANEQFF.

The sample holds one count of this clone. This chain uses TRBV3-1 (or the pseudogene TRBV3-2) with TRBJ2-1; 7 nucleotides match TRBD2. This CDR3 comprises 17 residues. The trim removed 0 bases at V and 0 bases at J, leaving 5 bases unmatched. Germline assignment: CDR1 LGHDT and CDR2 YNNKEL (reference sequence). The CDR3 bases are TGTGCCAGCAGCCAAGAGGGAGCGGGGAACTCCTACAATGAGCAGTTCTTC. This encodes CASSQEGAGNSYNEQFF.

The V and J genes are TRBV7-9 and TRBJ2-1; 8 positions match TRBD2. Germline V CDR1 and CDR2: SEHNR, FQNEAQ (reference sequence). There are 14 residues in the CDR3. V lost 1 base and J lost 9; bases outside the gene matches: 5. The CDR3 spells CASSLESAGVEQFF. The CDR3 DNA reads TGTGCCAGCAGCTTAGAATCAGCGGGAGTTGAGCAGTTCTTC.

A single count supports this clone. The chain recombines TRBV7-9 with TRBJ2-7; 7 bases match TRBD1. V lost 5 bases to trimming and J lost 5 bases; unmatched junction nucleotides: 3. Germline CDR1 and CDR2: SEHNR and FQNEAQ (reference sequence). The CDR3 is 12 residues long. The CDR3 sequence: CASSLQGNEQYF. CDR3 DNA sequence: TGTGCCAGCAGCCTACAGGGGAACGAGCAGTACTTC.

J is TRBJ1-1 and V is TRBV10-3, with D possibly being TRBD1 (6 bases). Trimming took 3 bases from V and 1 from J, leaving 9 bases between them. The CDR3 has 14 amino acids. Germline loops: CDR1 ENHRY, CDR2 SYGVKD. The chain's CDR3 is CAISERGGNTEAFF. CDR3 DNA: TGTGCCATCAGTGAAAGAGGGGGGAACACTGAAGCTTTCTTT.

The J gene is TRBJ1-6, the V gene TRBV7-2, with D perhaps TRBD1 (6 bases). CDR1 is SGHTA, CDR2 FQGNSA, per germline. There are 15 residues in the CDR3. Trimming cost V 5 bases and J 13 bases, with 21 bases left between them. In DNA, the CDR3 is TGTGCCAGCAGCATAGGACAGAGCTTTACTTCCCCCCTCCACTTT. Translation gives CASSIGQSFTSPLHF.

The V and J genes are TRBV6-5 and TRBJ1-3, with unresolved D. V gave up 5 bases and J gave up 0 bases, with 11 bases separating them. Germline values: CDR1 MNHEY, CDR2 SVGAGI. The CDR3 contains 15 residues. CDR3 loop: CASSLTAASGNTIYF. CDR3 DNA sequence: TGTGCCAGCAGTCTTACTGCCGCCTCTGGAAACACCATATATTTT.

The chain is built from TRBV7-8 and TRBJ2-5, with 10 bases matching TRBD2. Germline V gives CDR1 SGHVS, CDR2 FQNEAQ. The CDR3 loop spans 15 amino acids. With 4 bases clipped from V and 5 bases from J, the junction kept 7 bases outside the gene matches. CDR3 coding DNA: TGTGCCAGCAGCTCCCAGCGGGGGGGCCGGGAGACCCAGTACTTC. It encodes CASSSQRGGRETQYF.

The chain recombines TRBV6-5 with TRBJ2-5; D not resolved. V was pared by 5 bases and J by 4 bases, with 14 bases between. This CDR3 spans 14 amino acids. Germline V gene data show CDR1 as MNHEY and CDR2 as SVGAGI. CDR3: CASSPPYLRETQYF. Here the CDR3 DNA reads TGTGCCAGCAGTCCACCCTACCTTAGAGAGACCCAGTACTTC.

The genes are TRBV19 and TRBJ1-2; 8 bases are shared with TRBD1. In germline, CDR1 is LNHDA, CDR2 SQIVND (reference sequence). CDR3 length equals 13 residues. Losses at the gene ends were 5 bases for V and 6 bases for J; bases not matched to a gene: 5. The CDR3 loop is CASSHGQGDGYTF. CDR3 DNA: TGTGCCAGTAGTCACGGACAGGGAGATGGCTACACCTTC.

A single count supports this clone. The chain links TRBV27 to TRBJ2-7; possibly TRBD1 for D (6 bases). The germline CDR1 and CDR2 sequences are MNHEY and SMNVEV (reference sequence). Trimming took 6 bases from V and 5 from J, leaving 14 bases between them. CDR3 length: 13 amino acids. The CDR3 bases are TGTGCCAGCAGAATTACAGGGATCAACGAGCAGTACTTC. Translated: CASRITGINEQYF.

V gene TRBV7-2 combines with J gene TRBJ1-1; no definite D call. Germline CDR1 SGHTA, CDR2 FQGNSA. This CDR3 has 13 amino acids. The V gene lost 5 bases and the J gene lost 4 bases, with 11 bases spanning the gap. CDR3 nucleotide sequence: TGTGCCAGCAGCGAGACATCGCTCACTGAAGCTTTCTTT. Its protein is CASSETSLTEAFF.

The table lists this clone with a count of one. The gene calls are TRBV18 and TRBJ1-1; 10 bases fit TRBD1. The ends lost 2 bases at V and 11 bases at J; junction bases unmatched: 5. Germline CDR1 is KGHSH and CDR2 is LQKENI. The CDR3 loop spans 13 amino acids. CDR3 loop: CASSPSDRGDAFF. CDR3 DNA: TGTGCCAGCTCACCATCGGACAGGGGGGATGCTTTCTTT.